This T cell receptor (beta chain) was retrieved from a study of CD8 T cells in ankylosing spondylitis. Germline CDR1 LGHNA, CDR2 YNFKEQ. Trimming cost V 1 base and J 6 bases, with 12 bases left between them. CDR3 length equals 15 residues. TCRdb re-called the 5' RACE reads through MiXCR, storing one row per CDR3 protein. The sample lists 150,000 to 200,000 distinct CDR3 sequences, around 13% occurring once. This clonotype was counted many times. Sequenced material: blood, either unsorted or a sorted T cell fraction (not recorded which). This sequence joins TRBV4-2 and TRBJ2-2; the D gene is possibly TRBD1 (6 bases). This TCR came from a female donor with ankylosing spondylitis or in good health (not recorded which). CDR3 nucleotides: TGTGCCAGCAGCCAAGGTTCGCAGGGGCCCGGGGAGCTGTTTTTT. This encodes CASSQGSQGPGELFF.